These 18 T cell receptor beta chains originate from one sample sequenced in a study of blood T cell repertoires in COVID-19. Profiled with immunoSEQ multiplex PCR; TCRdb holds only in-frame clones, not every one. The table records under 300,000 clones, 70% to 90% of them present only once. Input material: peripheral blood. The source of these receptors is a man between 25 and 39 years old who had recovered from COVID-19.

The V call is TRBV27, the J call TRBJ1-4, with D maybe TRBD1 (5 bases). This CDR3 has 16 amino acids. V lost 0 bases to trimming and J lost 2 bases, with 10 bases between them. Germline CDR1 MNHEY, CDR2 SMNVEV (reference sequence). CDR3 nucleotide sequence: TGTGCCAGCAGTTTATCAGGGGTGTCCACTAATGAAAAACTGTTTTTT. It yields the protein CASSLSGVSTNEKLFF.

The rearrangement uses TRBV7-2 and TRBJ2-7, with 12 bases identical to TRBD2. There are 18 residues in the CDR3. Per the germline V gene, CDR1 is SGHTA and CDR2 is FQGNSA. V was clipped by 3 bases and J by 7 bases; unmatched bases: 16. The CDR3 bases are TGTGCCAGCAGCTTGGTGGTTGGCAGACTAGCGGGGGCTTGGGAGCAGTACTTC. Protein: CASSLVVGRLAGAWEQYF.

The chain joins TRBV2 to TRBJ1-2; no reliable D call. Germline V gene data show CDR1 as SNHLY and CDR2 as FYNNEI. Trimming left V 7 bases short and J 2 bases short, with 20 bases between. The CDR3 has 16 residues. The CDR3 spells CASTDQPLTGNYGYTF. The DNA of the CDR3 is TGTGCCAGCACTGACCAACCTTTGACGGGAAACTATGGCTACACCTTC.

The chain recombines TRBV24-1 with TRBJ1-5; D possibly corresponds to TRBD1 (5 bases). The germline CDR1 and CDR2 sequences are KGHDR and SFDVKD. The CDR3 spans 21 residues. V was shortened by 1 base and J by 3 bases, with 27 bases between the two germline ends. CDR3 in DNA: TGTGCCACCAGTGATTTCCACCTCCCTTCAGGGATAATAATTGACAATCAGCCCCAGCATTTT. Translated: CATSDFHLPSGIIIDNQPQHF.

The chain carries TRBV6-5 and TRBJ1-6; TRBD1 matches 7 bases. V was clipped by 5 bases and J by 10 bases; unmatched bases: 8. Looked up from germline, CDR1 is MNHEY and CDR2 is SVGAGI. The CDR3 length is 14 residues. The DNA of the CDR3 is TGTGCCAGCAGTCCTCGACAGGGTCACTCACCCCTCCACTTT. It codes for CASSPRQGHSPLHF.

This clone appeared a single time. The chain is built from TRBV18 and TRBJ2-2, with 11 bases lining up with TRBD2. Trimming took 3 bases from V and 5 from J; bases not matched to a gene: 2. Germline V gene sequence: CDR1 KGHSH, CDR2 LQKENI. The CDR3 has 15 residues. CDR3: CASSPGLADTGELFF. As DNA, the CDR3 is TGTGCCAGCTCACCGGGACTAGCGGATACCGGGGAGCTGTTTTTT.

The V and J genes are TRBV10-1 and TRBJ2-3; a possible D gene is TRBD2 (7 bases). The V gene lost 2 bases and the J gene lost 4 bases, with 13 bases spanning the gap. The germline gives CDR1 WNHNN, CDR2 SYGVQD (reference sequence). This CDR3 spans 15 amino acids. CDR3 DNA sequence: TGCGCCAGCAGTGAGGCAGGGGAGGGCCCAGATACGCAGTATTTT. Its translation is CASSEAGEGPDTQYF.

This clone was picked up one time. The rearrangement joins TRBV7-8 to TRBJ2-7; 7 nucleotides align to TRBD2. Germline trimming cut 5 bases from V and 3 bases from J; bases unmatched to any gene: 7. The CDR3 totals 14 residues. Germline V gene lookup returns CDR1 SGHVS and CDR2 FQNEAQ. In DNA, the CDR3 is TGTGCCAGCAGCCACCTCGGGGAGGGCTACGAGCAGTACTTC. This gives the protein CASSHLGEGYEQYF.

This clone was picked up a small number of times. The gene calls are TRBV27 and TRBJ2-5, with 8 bases lining up with TRBD2. Germline values: CDR1 MNHEY, CDR2 SMNVEV (reference sequence). The junction had 12 bases not matched to a gene; V was cut back by 8 bases and J by 4 bases. CDR3 length equals 15 residues. The CDR3 loop reads CASAPGLAPRETQYF. The CDR3 coding sequence is TGTGCCAGCGCCCCCGGACTAGCCCCTCGAGAGACCCAGTACTTC.

This chain joins TRBV7-8 and TRBJ2-1; TRBD2 matches at 10 bases. The CDR3 is 18 residues long. With 3 bases clipped from V and 0 bases from J, the junction kept 8 bases outside the gene matches. The germline V gene encodes CDR1 SGHVS and CDR2 FQNEAQ. The CDR3 protein is CASSFGLAAVSSYNEQFF. The CDR3 nucleotides read TGTGCCAGCAGCTTCGGACTAGCGGCCGTTAGCTCCTACAATGAGCAGTTCTTC.

A single count supports this clone. The V call is TRBV30, the J call TRBJ1-2; D ambiguous. Germline loops: CDR1 GTSNPN, CDR2 SVGIG (reference sequence). V lost 0 bases to trimming and J lost 1 base, with 12 bases between them. This CDR3 has 15 residues. This CDR3 reads CAWSVSLGSNYGYTF. The DNA of the CDR3 is TGTGCCTGGAGTGTGTCTTTAGGGAGTAACTATGGCTACACCTTC. Looking up the rest from reference TRBV30 and TRBJ1-2 gives the full variable domain: SQTIHQWPATLVQPVGSPLSLECTVEGTSNPNLYWYRQAAGRGLQLLFYSVGIGQISSEVPQNLSASRPQDRQFILSSKKLLLSDSGFYLCAWSVSLGSNYGYTFGSGTRLTVV.

This chain connects TRBV6-6 to TRBJ1-2; 10 bases align to TRBD1. Germline V gives CDR1 MNHNY, CDR2 SVGAGI (reference sequence). Losses at the gene ends were 5 bases for V and 11 bases for J; bases not matched to a gene: 17. The CDR3 is 16 residues long. CDR3 DNA sequence: TGTGCCAGCAGTCGACAGGGGGCGCGATCTATTGAAAGGTACACCTTC. Amino acids: CASSRQGARSIERYTF.

This CDR3 reads CASSISTGQGYSGNTIYF. The CDR3 DNA reads TGTGCCAGTAGTATCTCTACGGGACAGGGCTACTCTGGAAACACCATATATTTT. The chain uses TRBV19 and TRBJ1-3, with TRBD1 identical over 9 bases. CDR3 length: 18 residues. V was pared by 3 bases and J by 0 bases, with 9 bases of the junction left unmatched. Germline-derived CDR1 and CDR2 are LNHDA and SQIVND (reference sequence).

The V gene is TRBV25-1, the J gene TRBJ2-1, with a possible D match to TRBD2 (6 bases). V was pared by 5 bases and J by 6 bases, with 23 bases between. Germline CDR1 reads MGHDK; CDR2 reads SYGVNS. This CDR3 is built from 17 residues. In nucleotides, the CDR3 is TGTGCCAGCAGTCCCCCATTGGGCGGGGTGAGGGCCAATGAGCAGTTCTTC. Protein: CASSPPLGGVRANEQFF.

The CDR3 sequence: CSVTRDSGANVLTF. The CDR3 DNA follows: TGCAGCGTCACCCGGGACAGTGGGGCCAACGTCCTGACTTTC. V gene TRBV29-1 combines with J gene TRBJ2-6; 7 nucleotides line up with TRBD1. Germline trimming cut 6 bases from V and 3 bases from J; bases unmatched to any gene: 5. CDR3 length: 14 amino acids. Germline CDR1 is SQVTM and CDR2 is ANQGSEA.

This sequence joins TRBV4-1 and TRBJ2-3; a weak D match, TRBD2 (6 bases). V shed 3 bases and J shed 0 bases, with 22 bases lying between them. This CDR3 region has 19 residues. In germline, CDR1 is MGHRA, CDR2 YSYEKL. The CDR3 DNA follows: TGCGCCAGCAGCCATGGGACTCCGGGGCCTTTAACTAGCACAGATACGCAGTATTTT. Its protein product is CASSHGTPGPLTSTDTQYF.

The V call is TRBV19, the J call TRBJ2-2, with D tentatively TRBD1 (6 bases). Trimming stripped 5 bases from V and 0 bases from J, with 10 bases between. CDR1 and CDR2 (germline): LNHDA, SQIVND (reference sequence). The CDR3 totals 15 residues. The CDR3 protein is CASSSRQANTGELFF. The CDR3 coding sequence is TGTGCCAGTAGTTCCCGACAGGCGAACACCGGGGAGCTGTTTTTT.

This clone was recorded only once. The chain combines TRBV5-8 with TRBJ1-4, with 7 bases aligning to TRBD1. Germline V gene data show CDR1 as SGHTS and CDR2 as YDEGEE. The CDR3 has 14 residues. J lost 3 bases, V lost 4 bases, and 3 bases had no gene match. The CDR3 loop reads CASSPGTANEKLFF. CDR3 coding DNA: TGTGCCAGCAGCCCCGGGACAGCTAATGAAAAACTGTTTTTT.